This T cell receptor beta chain was captured in a study of blood T cell repertoires in COVID-19. Study overall: In each case, the material was cDNA or gDNA derived from T cells, B-cell-depleted T cells, or PBMCs.

Germline CDR1 and CDR2: MRHNA and SNTAGT. J gave up 8 bases and V 6 bases, and 8 bases lay outside the gene matches. This CDR3 spans 14 amino acids. This clone has a handful of counts. Profiling relied on immunoSEQ multiplex PCR, and the TCRdb table lists in-frame clones only, not all of them. The sample consists of some 80,000 clones, roughly 82% of them appearing once. Sequencing used peripheral blood. The chain uses TRBV6-4 and TRBJ1-1; 11 bases are a match to TRBD1. This clonotype was sampled from a woman over 75 with active or convalescent COVID-19. CDR3 sequence reads: CASSPGQGALEAFF. The CDR3 DNA sequence: TGTGCCAGCAGCCCCGGACAGGGGGCTTTGGAAGCTTTCTTT.